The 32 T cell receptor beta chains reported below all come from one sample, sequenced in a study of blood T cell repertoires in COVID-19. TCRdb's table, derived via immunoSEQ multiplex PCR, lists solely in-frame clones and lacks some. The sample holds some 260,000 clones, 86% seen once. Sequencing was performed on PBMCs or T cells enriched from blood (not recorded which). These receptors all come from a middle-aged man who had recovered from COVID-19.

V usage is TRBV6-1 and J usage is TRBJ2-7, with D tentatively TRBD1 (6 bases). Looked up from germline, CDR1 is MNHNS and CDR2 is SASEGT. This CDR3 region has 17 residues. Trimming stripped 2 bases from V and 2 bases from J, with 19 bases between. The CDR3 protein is CASSELSGAFSPYEQYF. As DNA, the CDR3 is TGTGCCAGCAGTGAATTGTCAGGGGCCTTTTCCCCCTACGAGCAGTACTTC.

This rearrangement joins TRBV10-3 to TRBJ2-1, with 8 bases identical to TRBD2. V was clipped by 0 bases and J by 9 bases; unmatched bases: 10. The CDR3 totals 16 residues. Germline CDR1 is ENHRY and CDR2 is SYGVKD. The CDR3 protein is CAISESLAGTGREQFF. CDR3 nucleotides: TGTGCCATCAGTGAGTCGTTAGCGGGAACGGGACGTGAGCAGTTCTTC.

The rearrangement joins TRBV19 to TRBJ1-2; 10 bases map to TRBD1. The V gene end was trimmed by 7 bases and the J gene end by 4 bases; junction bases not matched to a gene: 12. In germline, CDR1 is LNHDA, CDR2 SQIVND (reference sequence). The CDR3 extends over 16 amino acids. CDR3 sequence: CASIPAGTGDPYGYTF. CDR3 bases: TGTGCCAGTATCCCAGCCGGGACAGGGGACCCCTATGGCTACACCTTC.

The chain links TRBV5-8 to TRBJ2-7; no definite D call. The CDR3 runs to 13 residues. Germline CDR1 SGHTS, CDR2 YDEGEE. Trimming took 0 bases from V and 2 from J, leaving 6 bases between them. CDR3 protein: CASSLEQPYEQYF. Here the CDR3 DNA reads TGTGCCAGCAGCTTGGAACAGCCCTACGAGCAGTACTTC.

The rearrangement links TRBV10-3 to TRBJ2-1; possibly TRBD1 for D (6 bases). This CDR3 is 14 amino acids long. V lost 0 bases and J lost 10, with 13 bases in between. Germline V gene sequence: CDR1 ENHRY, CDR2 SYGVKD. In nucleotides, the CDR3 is TGTGCCATCAGTGAGTCGACAGGCGGTCGAGAGCAGTTCTTC. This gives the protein CAISESTGGREQFF.

The chain's CDR3 is CASSLVQAGQPQHF. The CDR3 DNA sequence: TGTGCCAGCAGCTTGGTTCAGGCGGGTCAGCCCCAGCATTTT. The chain uses TRBV7-9 and TRBJ1-5; D gene unclear. V was trimmed by 3 bases and J by 6 bases, leaving 12 bases between them. Germline values: CDR1 SEHNR, CDR2 FQNEAQ (reference sequence). The CDR3 spans 14 residues.

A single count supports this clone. Here the CDR3 reads CASSAASGGAYNEQFF. In DNA, the CDR3 is TGTGCCAGCAGTGCAGCGAGCGGGGGGGCCTACAATGAGCAGTTCTTC. This chain joins TRBV28 and TRBJ2-1; 10 bases align to TRBD2. The CDR3 is 16 residues long. V lost 5 bases to trimming and J lost 2 bases; unmatched junction nucleotides: 6. The germline gives CDR1 MDHEN, CDR2 SYDVKM.

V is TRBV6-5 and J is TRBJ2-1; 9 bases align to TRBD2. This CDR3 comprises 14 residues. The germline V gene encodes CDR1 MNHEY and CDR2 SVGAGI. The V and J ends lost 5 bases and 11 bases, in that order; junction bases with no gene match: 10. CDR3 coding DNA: TGTGCCAGCAGTCCCGGGACTAGCATCCTAAAGCAGTTCTTC. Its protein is CASSPGTSILKQFF.

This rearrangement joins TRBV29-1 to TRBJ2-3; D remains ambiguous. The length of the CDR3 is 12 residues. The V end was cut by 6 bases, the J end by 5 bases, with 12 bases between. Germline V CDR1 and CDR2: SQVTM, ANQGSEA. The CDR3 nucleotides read TGCAGCGTGGATGTTTCAGGAGATACGCAGTATTTT. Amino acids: CSVDVSGDTQYF.

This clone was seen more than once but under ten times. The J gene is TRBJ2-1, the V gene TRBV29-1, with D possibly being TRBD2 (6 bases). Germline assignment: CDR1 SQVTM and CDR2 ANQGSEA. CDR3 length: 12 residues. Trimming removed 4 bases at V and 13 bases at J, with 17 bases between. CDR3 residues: CSVGRGAHHQFF. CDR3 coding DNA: TGCAGCGTTGGGCGGGGCGCCCACCACCAGTTCTTC.

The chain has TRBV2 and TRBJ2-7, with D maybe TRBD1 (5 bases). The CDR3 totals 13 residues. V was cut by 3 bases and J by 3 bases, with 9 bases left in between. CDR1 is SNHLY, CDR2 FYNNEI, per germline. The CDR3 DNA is TGTGCCAGCAGTGATGGGCAGGGCTACGAGCAGTACTTC. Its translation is CASSDGQGYEQYF.

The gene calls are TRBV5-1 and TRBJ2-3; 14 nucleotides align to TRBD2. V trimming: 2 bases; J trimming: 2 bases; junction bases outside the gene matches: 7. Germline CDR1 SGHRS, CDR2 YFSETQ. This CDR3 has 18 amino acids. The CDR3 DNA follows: TGCGCCAGCAGCTTTCCGGGACTAGCGGGAGTCCTCACAGATACGCAGTATTTT. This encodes CASSFPGLAGVLTDTQYF.

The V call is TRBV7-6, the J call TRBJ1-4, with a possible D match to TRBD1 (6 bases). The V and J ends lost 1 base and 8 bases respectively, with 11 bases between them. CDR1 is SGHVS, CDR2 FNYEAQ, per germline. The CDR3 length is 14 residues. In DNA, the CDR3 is TGTGCCAGCAGCTTAGGGCAGGGGAGAGAAAAACTGTTTTTT. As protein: CASSLGQGREKLFF.

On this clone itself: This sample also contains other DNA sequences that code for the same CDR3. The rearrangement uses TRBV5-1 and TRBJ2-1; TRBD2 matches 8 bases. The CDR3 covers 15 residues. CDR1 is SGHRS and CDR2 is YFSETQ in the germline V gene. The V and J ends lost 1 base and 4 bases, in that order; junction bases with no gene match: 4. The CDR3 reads CASSLSGGRYNEQFF. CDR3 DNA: TGCGCCAGCAGCTTGAGCGGGGGCAGGTACAATGAGCAGTTCTTC.

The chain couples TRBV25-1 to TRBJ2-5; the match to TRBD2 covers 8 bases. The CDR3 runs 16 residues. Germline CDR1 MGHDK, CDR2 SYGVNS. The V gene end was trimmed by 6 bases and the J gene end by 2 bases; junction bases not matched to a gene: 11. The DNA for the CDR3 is TGTGCCAGCAGCGGGGGACTTACTAGCGGACAAGAGACCCAGTACTTC. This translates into CASSGGLTSGQETQYF. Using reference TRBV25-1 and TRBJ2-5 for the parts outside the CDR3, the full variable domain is EADIYQTPRYLVIGTGKKITLECSQTMGHDKMYWYQQDPGMELHLIHYSYGVNSTEKGDLSSESTVSRIRTEHFPLTLESARPSHTSQYLCASSGGLTSGQETQYFGPGTRLLVL.

The CDR3 coding sequence is TGTGCCAGCAGCTCTCCAACTAGCGGGAGGGTATCCGGGGAGCTGTTTTTT. Its translation: CASSSPTSGRVSGELFF. The rearrangement links TRBV5-4 to TRBJ2-2, with 13 bases that match TRBD2. CDR3 length: 17 amino acids. V shed 3 bases, J shed 6 bases, and the junction held 8 bases outside the gene matches. Germline CDR1 and CDR2: SGHNT and YYREEE (reference sequence).

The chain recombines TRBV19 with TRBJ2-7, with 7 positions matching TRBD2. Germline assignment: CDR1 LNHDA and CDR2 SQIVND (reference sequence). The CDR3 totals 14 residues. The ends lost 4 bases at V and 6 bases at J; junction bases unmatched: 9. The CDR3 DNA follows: TGTGCCAGTAGTAGAGGCGGGAGAGCAAGCGAGCAGTACTTC. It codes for CASSRGGRASEQYF.

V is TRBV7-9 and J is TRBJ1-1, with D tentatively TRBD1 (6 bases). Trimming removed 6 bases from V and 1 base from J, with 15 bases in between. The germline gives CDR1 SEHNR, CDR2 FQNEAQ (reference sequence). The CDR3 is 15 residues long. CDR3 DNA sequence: TGTGCCAGCAGTTCTGGTACAGGGTCGAACACTGAAGCTTTCTTT. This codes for CASSSGTGSNTEAFF.

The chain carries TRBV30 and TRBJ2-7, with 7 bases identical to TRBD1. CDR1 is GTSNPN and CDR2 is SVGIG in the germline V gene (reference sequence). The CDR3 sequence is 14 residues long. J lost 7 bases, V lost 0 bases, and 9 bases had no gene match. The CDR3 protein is CAWSVLHRGGEQYF. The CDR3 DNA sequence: TGTGCCTGGAGTGTCCTCCACAGGGGCGGGGAGCAGTACTTC.

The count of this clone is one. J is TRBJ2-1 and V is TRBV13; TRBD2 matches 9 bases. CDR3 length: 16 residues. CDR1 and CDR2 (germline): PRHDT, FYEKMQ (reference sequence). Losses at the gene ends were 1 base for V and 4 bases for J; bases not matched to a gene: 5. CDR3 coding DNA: TGTGCCAGCAGCTTAGCATCTAGCGGGAAATACAATGAGCAGTTCTTC. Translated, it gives CASSLASSGKYNEQFF.

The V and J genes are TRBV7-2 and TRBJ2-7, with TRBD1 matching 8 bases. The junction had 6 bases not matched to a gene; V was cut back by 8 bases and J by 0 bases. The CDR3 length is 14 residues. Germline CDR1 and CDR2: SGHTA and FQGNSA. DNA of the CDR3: TGTGCCAGCGTCAGGGACAGGAGCTCCTACGAGCAGTACTTC. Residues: CASVRDRSSYEQYF.

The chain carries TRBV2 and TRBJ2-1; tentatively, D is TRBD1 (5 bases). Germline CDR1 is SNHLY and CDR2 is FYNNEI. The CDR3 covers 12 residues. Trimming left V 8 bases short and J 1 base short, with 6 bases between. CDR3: CASQGSYNEQFF. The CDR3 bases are TGTGCCAGCCAGGGATCCTACAATGAGCAGTTCTTC.

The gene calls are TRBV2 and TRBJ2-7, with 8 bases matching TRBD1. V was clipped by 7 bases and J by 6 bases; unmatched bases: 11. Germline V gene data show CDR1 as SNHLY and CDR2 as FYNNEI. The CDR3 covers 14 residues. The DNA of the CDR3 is TGTGCCAGCATTGGGCGACAGGGGAGTCTCGAGCAGTACTTC. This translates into CASIGRQGSLEQYF.

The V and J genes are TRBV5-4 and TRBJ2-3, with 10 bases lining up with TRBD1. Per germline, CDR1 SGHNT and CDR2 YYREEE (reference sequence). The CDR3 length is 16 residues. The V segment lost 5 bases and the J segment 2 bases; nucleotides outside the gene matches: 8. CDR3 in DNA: TGTGCCAGCAGTAACCGGGACAGGGGCCCCACAGATACGCAGTATTTT. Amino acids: CASSNRDRGPTDTQYF.

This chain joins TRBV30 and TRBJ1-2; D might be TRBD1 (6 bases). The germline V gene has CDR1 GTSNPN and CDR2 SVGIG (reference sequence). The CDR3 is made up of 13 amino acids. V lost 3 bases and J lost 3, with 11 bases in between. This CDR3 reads CAWRTGLYYGYTF. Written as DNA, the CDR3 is TGTGCCTGGAGAACAGGGCTATACTATGGCTACACCTTC.

This CDR3 is CAISDGETDSNQPQHF. The CDR3 DNA reads TGTGCCATCAGTGACGGGGAGACCGATAGCAATCAGCCCCAGCATTTT. V gene TRBV10-3 combines with J gene TRBJ1-5; no definite D call. The germline CDR1 and CDR2 sequences are ENHRY and SYGVKD. Deletions cut 3 bases from V and 0 bases from J, with 12 bases between. The CDR3 spans 16 residues.

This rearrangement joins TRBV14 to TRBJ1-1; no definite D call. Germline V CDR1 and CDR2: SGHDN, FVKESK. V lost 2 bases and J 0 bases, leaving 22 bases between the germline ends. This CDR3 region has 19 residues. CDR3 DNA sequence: TGTGCCAGCAGCCAAAAGCTAGCGACCCCAGCACGAATGAACACTGAAGCTTTCTTT. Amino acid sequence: CASSQKLATPARMNTEAFF.

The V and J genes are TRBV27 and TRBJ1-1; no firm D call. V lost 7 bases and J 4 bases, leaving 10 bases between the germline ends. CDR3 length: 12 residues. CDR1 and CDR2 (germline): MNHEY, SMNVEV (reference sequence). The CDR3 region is CASTSGGTEAFF. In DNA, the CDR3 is TGTGCCAGCACCTCAGGAGGCACTGAAGCTTTCTTT.

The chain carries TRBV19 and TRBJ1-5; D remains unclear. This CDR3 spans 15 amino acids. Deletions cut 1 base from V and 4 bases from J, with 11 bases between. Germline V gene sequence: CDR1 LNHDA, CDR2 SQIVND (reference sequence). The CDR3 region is CASSIALGGNQPQHF. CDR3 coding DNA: TGTGCCAGTAGTATAGCCCTGGGAGGAAATCAGCCCCAGCATTTT.

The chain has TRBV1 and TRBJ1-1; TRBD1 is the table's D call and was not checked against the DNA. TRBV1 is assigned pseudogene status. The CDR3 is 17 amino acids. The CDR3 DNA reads TGCACCAGCAGCCAAGCCTCAGGGGGCGATCCGAACACTGAAGCTTTCTTT. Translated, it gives CTSSQASGGDPNTEAFF.

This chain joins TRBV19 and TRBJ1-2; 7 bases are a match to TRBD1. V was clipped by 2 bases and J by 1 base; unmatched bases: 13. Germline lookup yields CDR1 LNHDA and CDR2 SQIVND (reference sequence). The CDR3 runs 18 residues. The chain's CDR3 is CASSIIIGQALYNYGYTF. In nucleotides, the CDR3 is TGTGCCAGTAGTATAATAATTGGACAGGCCCTCTATAACTATGGCTACACCTTC.

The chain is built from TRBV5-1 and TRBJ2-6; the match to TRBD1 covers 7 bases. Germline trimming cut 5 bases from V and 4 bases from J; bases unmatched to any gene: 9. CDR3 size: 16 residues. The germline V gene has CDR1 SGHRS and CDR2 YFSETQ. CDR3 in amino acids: CASSQRQGSGANVLTF. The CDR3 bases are TGCGCCAGCAGTCAGCGACAGGGTTCCGGGGCCAACGTCCTGACTTTC.